The 11 T cell receptor beta chains below were found in one sample sequenced in a study of technical replicates of blood from a handful of donors. Sequencing was performed with immunoSEQ multiplex PCR; in TCRdb, only in-frame clones are kept and a portion is missing. The sample consists of tens of thousands of clones, around nine tenths of them appearing once. Sample: PBMCs. The receptors were gathered from a human donor in good health. Some clones in this sample may be carry-over from other donors' samples.

The V and J genes are TRBV5-4 and TRBJ2-2, with 10 nucleotides matching TRBD2. V dropped 5 bases and J dropped 5; count of bases not matched to a gene: 6. The CDR3 consists of 15 residues. Germline values: CDR1 SGHNT, CDR2 YYREEE (reference sequence). The CDR3: CASRESGGGTGELFF. In nucleotides, the CDR3 is TGTGCCAGCAGGGAGAGCGGGGGGGGAACCGGGGAGCTGTTTTTT.

This sequence joins TRBV7-9 and TRBJ2-7, with 11 bases aligning to TRBD2. Germline CDR1 is SEHNR and CDR2 is FQNEAQ (reference sequence). The J segment lost 0 bases and the V segment lost 5 bases, leaving 3 bases of the junction unmatched. This CDR3 comprises 15 residues. In nucleotides, the CDR3 is TGTGCCAGCAGCGTTGGGACTAGCGGCTCCTACGAGCAGTACTTC. Residues: CASSVGTSGSYEQYF.

The chain's CDR3 is CASTGGETQYF. CDR3 in DNA: TGTGCCAGCACTGGGGGGGAGACCCAGTACTTC. This chain uses TRBV2 with TRBJ2-5, with D tentatively TRBD2 (6 bases). Trimming stripped 7 bases from V and 5 bases from J, with 8 bases between. The V gene's germline CDR1 is SNHLY and CDR2 FYNNEI. CDR3 length: 11 amino acids.

The rearrangement joins TRBV7-9 to TRBJ2-7, with TRBD1 matching 11 bases. This CDR3 has 15 residues. The ends lost 1 base at V and 6 bases at J; junction bases unmatched: 5. Germline V lookup: CDR1 SEHNR, CDR2 FQNEAQ (reference sequence). CDR3 DNA: TGTGCCAGCAGCTTAGGGGGGACAGGGGGTGGCGAGCAGTACTTC. Translating it yields CASSLGGTGGGEQYF.

This clone appeared a few times. The chain is built from TRBV5-4 and TRBJ2-1, with D unclear. The length of the CDR3 is 16 residues. Germline loops: CDR1 SGHNT, CDR2 YYREEE (reference sequence). The V end was cut by 4 bases, the J end by 0 bases, with 14 bases between. The CDR3 protein is CASSPLRVSSYNEQFF. CDR3 coding DNA: TGTGCCAGCAGCCCACTTCGGGTTAGCTCCTACAATGAGCAGTTCTTC.

As regards this clone: One end of the junction fails to match germline, which may point to a read error. The chain links TRBV4-2 to TRBJ1-6, with TRBD1 as a possible D gene (6 bases). The CDR3 extends over 16 amino acids. CDR1 and CDR2 (germline): LGHNA, YNFKEQ. The DNA for the CDR3 is TGTGCCAGCAGCAAAGAGGACAGACCTAATAATTCACCCCTCCACTTT. Amino acids: CASSKEDRPNNSPLHF.

This chain joins TRBV7-3 and TRBJ1-4; no definite D call. The CDR3 extends over 15 amino acids. The ends were cut back, 3 bases at V and 0 bases at J, with 8 bases in the middle. The germline V gene encodes CDR1 SGHTA and CDR2 FQGTGA. Here the CDR3 reads CASSLHRATNEKLFF. The DNA of the CDR3 is TGTGCCAGCAGCTTGCACAGAGCAACTAATGAAAAACTGTTTTTT.

A single count supports this clone. The chain couples TRBV6-1 to TRBJ2-1, with TRBD2 matching 9 bases. The junction had 10 bases not matched to a gene; V was cut back by 8 bases and J by 5 bases. This CDR3 contains 15 residues. CDR1 is MNHNS and CDR2 is SASEGT in the germline V gene. CDR3 bases: TGTGCCAGCCGTCCCCTGGCTAGCGGGAACAATGAGCAGTTCTTC. It codes for CASRPLASGNNEQFF.

V is TRBV9 and J is TRBJ1-6, with unresolved D. V lost 1 base and J 9 bases, leaving 17 bases between the germline ends. CDR3 length: 16 amino acids. CDR1 is SGDLS and CDR2 is YYNGEE in the germline V gene. CDR3 residues: CASSVSSLAGISPLHF. For the CDR3, the DNA is TGTGCCAGCAGCGTAAGCAGCCTTGCGGGGATTTCACCCCTCCACTTT.

The table lists this clone with a few counts. V is TRBV7-8 and J is TRBJ2-2; the D is unclear. Trimming took off 2 bases at V and 6 bases at J, with 10 bases between the two ends. This CDR3 is built from 14 residues. In germline, CDR1 is SGHVS, CDR2 FQNEAQ. CDR3 sequence: CASSLKRLPGELFF. CDR3 sequence (DNA): TGTGCCAGCAGCTTAAAGCGTCTTCCCGGGGAGCTGTTTTTT.

The chain is built from TRBV7-3 and TRBJ2-2; D uncertain. Trimming took off 6 bases at V and 0 bases at J, with 8 bases between the two ends. This CDR3 contains 14 residues. Germline V gene data show CDR1 as SGHTA and CDR2 as FQGTGA. The CDR3 nucleotides are TGTGCCAGCAGAGAGCTATCGAACACCGGGGAGCTGTTTTTT. It encodes CASRELSNTGELFF.